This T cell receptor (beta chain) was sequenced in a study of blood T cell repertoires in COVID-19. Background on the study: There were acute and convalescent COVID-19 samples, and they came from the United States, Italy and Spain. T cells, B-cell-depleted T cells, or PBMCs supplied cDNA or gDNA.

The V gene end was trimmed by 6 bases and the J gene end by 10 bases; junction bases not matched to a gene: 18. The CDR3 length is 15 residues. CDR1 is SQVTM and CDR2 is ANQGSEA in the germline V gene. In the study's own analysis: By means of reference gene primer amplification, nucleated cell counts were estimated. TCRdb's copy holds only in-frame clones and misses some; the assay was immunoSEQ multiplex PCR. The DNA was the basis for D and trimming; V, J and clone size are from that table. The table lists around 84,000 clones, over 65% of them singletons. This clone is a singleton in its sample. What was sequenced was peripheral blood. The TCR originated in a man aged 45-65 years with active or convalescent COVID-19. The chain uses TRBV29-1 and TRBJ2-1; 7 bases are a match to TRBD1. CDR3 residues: CSVGAKGQPPGEQFF. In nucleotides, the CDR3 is TGCAGCGTGGGGGCGAAGGGACAGCCCCCAGGGGAGCAGTTCTTC.